The present T cell receptor beta chain was sequenced within a study of cytomegalovirus exposure and HLA in healthy donors. 60 Vbeta and 13 Jbeta primers were used in PCR. Sequencing used immunoSEQ multiplex PCR; TCRdb keeps in-frame clones, though not all of them. This table holds around 200,000 clones, around 86% found once. CDR3 length: 15 residues. The V gene's germline CDR1 is KGHSH and CDR2 LQKENI. Deletions cut 3 bases from V and 0 bases from J, with 10 bases between. With regard to this clone: Its antigen remains unknown.

General study results and limits: Being productive about 87% or about 30% of the time was typical of most TCR beta V segments in an earlier analysis.

The sequencing input was PBMCs. This chain joins TRBV18 and TRBJ2-3; no firm D call. The clonotype originates from a woman between 40 and 55 years old in good health and CMV-seronegative. The DNA of the CDR3 is TGTGCCAGCTCACCGATGGAGTACAGCACAGATACGCAGTATTTT. Translation: CASSPMEYSTDTQYF.